Shown below are 25 T cell receptor beta chains from a single sample sequenced in a study of T cells expressing NK-cell markers. Following a re-call of the 5' RACE reads, TCRdb has one entry per CDR3 protein and lacks DNA. This listing includes about 260,000 distinct CDR3 sequences. Sequenced material: blood T cells: a sorted CD56 or NKG2C T cell subset, CD4+ or CD8+ T cells, or bulk PBMC T cells (not recorded which). These receptors all stem from a young man in good health.

J is TRBJ1-1 and V is TRBV29-1; the D call of TRBD1 rests on TCRdb alone, since no DNA is present to check it. Germline CDR1 and CDR2: SQVTM and ANQGSEA. The CDR3 is made up of 14 amino acids. The CDR3 protein is CSVEDGGMNTEAFF.

The chain employs TRBV7-2 and TRBJ2-1; the TCRdb call, TRBD1, lacks DNA for checking. This CDR3 comprises 16 residues. Looked up from germline, CDR1 is SGHTA and CDR2 is FQGNSA. CDR3 region: CASSPRQGLSYNEQFF.

This chain joins TRBV13 and TRBJ2-7; checking the TCRdb D call of TRBD1 is not possible without DNA. The CDR3 totals 14 residues. Looked up from germline, CDR1 is PRHDT and CDR2 is FYEKMQ (reference sequence). This chain's CDR3 is CASSELRQRYEQYF.

V is TRBV9 and J is TRBJ2-3; TCRdb designates TRBD2, a call that cannot be tested without DNA. Germline CDR1 reads SGDLS; CDR2 reads YYNGEE. The CDR3 sequence is 16 residues long. The CDR3 loop reads CASSPLVRGGTDTQYF.

CDR3 protein: CASSLTPSGGSPHEQYF. This chain connects TRBV5-4 to TRBJ2-7; TCRdb names TRBD1, which stays unverified in the absence of DNA. CDR1 and CDR2 from the germline V gene are SGHNT and YYREEE (reference sequence). The CDR3 is 17 amino acids.

The rearrangement links TRBV29-1 to TRBJ2-5; TCRdb's D call of TRBD1 is untestable without DNA. Germline V gene data show CDR1 as SQVTM and CDR2 as ANQGSEA. The CDR3 sequence is 14 residues long. The CDR3: CSVVGQGVVKTQYF.

The rearrangement joins TRBV29-1 to TRBJ2-7. CDR1 and CDR2 from the germline V gene are SQVTM and ANQGSEA. The length of the CDR3 is 13 residues. Here the CDR3 reads CSVECRSTYEQYF.

The chain uses TRBV4-1 and TRBJ1-1; with no DNA, the TCRdb D assignment of TRBD1 cannot be verified. From germline, CDR1 is MGHRA and CDR2 YSYEKL. This CDR3 comprises 15 residues. CDR3 sequence reads: CASSNLRGGSTEAFF.

The genes are TRBV3-1 and TRBJ2-7. CDR3 length: 14 residues. The germline V gene encodes CDR1 LGHDT and CDR2 YNNKEL (reference sequence). The CDR3 sequence: CASSPRGAPYEQYF.

V is TRBV29-1 and J is TRBJ2-7; TCRdb picks TRBD1, but there is no DNA to check that call. Looked up from germline, CDR1 is SQVTM and CDR2 is ANQGSEA. The CDR3 extends over 12 amino acids. The chain's CDR3 is CSVPGQGREQYF.

V usage is TRBV20-1 and J usage is TRBJ1-6. CDR3 length: 16 residues. From germline, CDR1 is DFQATT and CDR2 SNEGSKA (reference sequence). CDR3 amino acids: CSARDRRTEQNSPLHF.

This chain joins TRBV27 and TRBJ2-5. This CDR3 has 16 amino acids. The germline V gene encodes CDR1 MNHEY and CDR2 SMNVEV (reference sequence). CDR3 residues: CASSPATAPSQETQYF.

V is TRBV12-3 or TRBV12-4 and J is TRBJ2-1. The CDR3 runs to 17 residues. CDR3 amino acids: CASSKAADRSYNNEQFF.

The V gene is TRBV5-1, the J gene TRBJ2-2; the D call of TRBD2 rests on TCRdb alone, since no DNA is present to check it. This CDR3 has 16 amino acids. In germline, CDR1 is SGHRS, CDR2 YFSETQ. CDR3 sequence reads: CASSILAGDYTGELFF.

This chain links TRBV19 with TRBJ2-2. CDR3 size: 12 residues. CDR1 and CDR2 (germline): LNHDA, SQIVND (reference sequence). CDR3 loop: CASKIGVGELFF.

V gene TRBV20-1 combines with J gene TRBJ2-4; TCRdb names TRBD2, which stays unverified in the absence of DNA. The germline gives CDR1 DFQATT, CDR2 SNEGSKA (reference sequence). This CDR3 is 14 amino acids long. The CDR3 protein is CSARDLAVINIQYF.

The rearrangement links TRBV6-5 to TRBJ2-1; TCRdb returns TRBD1, unconfirmable since there is no DNA. There are 16 residues in the CDR3. Germline assignment: CDR1 MNHEY and CDR2 SVGAGI. The CDR3 spells CASSYSWGSGNNEQFF.

V and J are TRBV9 and TRBJ2-5; TCRdb designates TRBD1, a call that cannot be tested without DNA. Germline V lookup: CDR1 SGDLS, CDR2 YYNGEE. The CDR3 has 15 residues. The CDR3 reads CASSARDGIQETQYF.

The chain couples TRBV5-1 to TRBJ2-7; no DNA is available, so the TRBD2 call from TCRdb remains unchecked. The CDR3 runs 13 residues. The germline V gene encodes CDR1 SGHRS and CDR2 YFSETQ. CDR3: CASSPGLVYEQYF. Supplemented by reference TRBV5-1 and TRBJ2-7, the full variable domain reads KAGVTQTPRYLIKTRGQQVTLSCSPISGHRSVSWYQQTPGQGLQFLFEYFSETQRNKGNFPGRFSGRQFSNSRSEMNVSTLELGDSALYLCASSPGLVYEQYFGPGTRLTVT.

This chain links TRBV21-1 with TRBJ2-3; the TCRdb call, TRBD1, lacks DNA for checking. TRBV21-1 is annotated as a pseudogene. The CDR3 runs to 15 residues. CDR3: CASSGMDRGSDTQYF.

The chain uses TRBV10-3 and TRBJ1-6. In germline, CDR1 is ENHRY, CDR2 SYGVKD. The CDR3 spans 14 residues. CDR3 in amino acids: CAISESDSGSPLHF.

The chain employs TRBV19 and TRBJ2-5; the TCRdb D gene call, TRBD2, has no DNA to confirm it. The CDR3 length is 17 residues. Per germline, CDR1 LNHDA and CDR2 SQIVND (reference sequence). The CDR3 spells CASQIRGLPGKKETQYF.

The rearrangement joins TRBV6-4 to TRBJ1-6; TCRdb picks TRBD1, but there is no DNA to check that call. CDR1 and CDR2 (germline): MRHNA, SNTAGT. The CDR3 runs to 15 residues. CDR3: CASTPTGNRNSPLHF.

The chain employs TRBV18 and TRBJ2-1. This CDR3 is 13 amino acids long. Germline CDR1 is KGHSH and CDR2 is LQKENI. The CDR3 loop reads CASSPPISGEQFF. The full variable domain, in which reference TRBV18 and TRBJ2-1 provide the parts outside the CDR3, is NAGVMQNPRHLVRRRGQEARLRCSPMKGHSHVYWYRQLPEEGLKFMVYLQKENIIDESGMPKERFSAEFPKEGPSILRIQQVVRGDSAAYFCASSPPISGEQFFGPGTRLTVL.

The genes are TRBV4-2 and TRBJ1-4; TCRdb's D gene call, TRBD1, goes unchecked for lack of DNA. The germline gives CDR1 LGHNA, CDR2 YNFKEQ. This CDR3 is 16 amino acids long. CDR3 region: CASSQERQGASEKLFF.